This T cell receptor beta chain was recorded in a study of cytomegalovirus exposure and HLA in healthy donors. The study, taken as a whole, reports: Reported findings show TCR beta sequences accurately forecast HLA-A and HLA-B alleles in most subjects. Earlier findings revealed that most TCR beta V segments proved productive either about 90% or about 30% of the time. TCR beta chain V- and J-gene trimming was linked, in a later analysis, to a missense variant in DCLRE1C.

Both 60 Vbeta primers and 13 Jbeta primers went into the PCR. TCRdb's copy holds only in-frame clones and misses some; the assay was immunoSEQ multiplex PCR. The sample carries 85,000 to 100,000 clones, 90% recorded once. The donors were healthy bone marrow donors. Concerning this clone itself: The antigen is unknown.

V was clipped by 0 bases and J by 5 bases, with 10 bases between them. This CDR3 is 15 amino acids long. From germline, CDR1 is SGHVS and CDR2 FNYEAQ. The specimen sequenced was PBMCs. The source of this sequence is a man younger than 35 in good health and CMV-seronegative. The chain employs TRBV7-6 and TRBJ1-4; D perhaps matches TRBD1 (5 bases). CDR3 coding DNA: TGTGCCAGCAGCTTAGCGCCGGGGGGGAATGAAAAACTGTTTTTT. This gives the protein CASSLAPGGNEKLFF. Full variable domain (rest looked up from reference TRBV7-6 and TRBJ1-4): GAGVSQSPRYKVTKRGQDVALRCDPISGHVSLYWYRQALGQGPEFLTYFNYEAQQDKSGLPNDRFSAERPEGSISTLTIQRTEQRDSAMYRCASSLAPGGNEKLFFGSGTQLSVL.